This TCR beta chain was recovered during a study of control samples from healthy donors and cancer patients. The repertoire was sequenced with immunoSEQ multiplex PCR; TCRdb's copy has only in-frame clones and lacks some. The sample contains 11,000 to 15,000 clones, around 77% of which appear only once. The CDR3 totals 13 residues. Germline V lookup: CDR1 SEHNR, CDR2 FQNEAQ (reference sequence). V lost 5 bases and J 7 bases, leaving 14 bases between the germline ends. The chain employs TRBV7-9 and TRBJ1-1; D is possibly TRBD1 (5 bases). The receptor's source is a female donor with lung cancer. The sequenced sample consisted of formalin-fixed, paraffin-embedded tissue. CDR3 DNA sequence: TGTGCCAGCAGCCAGAGACAGAGGAATGAAGCTTTCTTT. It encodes CASSQRQRNEAFF.